Following are 27 T cell receptor beta chains from one sample sequenced in a study of tumor-infiltrating lymphocytes in primary liver carcinoma. Using a constant-region primer together with ProtoScript II reverse transcriptase, TCR beta cDNA was made from about 500 ng of total RNA. Researchers made the TCR beta libraries by running three nested multiplex PCR rounds with slightly modified ARM-PCR. Use of TRBV1-TRBV30 forward primers with a C-beta reverse primer characterized the first two PCR rounds, which lasted 10 cycles each. TCRdb analysed the multiplex PCR reads with MiXCR anew, one entry per CDR3 protein. The sample yields about 310,000 distinct CDR3 sequences, around three fifths seen once. Blood RNA came from unsorted whole blood; germline DNA was also extracted. Input material: peripheral blood. Receptors were obtained from a woman aged 25-40 years with primary liver carcinoma and hepatitis B virus infection.

This clonotype has a single count. The chain joins TRBV4-1 to TRBJ2-7; D possibly corresponds to TRBD1 (6 bases). CDR3 length: 14 amino acids. With 0 bases removed from V and 3 bases from J, the gap between germline ends came to 9 bases. In germline, CDR1 is MGHRA, CDR2 YSYEKL. As DNA, the CDR3 is TGCGCCAGCAGCCAAGAGGGGGACATCTACGAGCAGTACTTC. Protein sequence: CASSQEGDIYEQYF.

This clonotype occurred many times. A junction end diverges from the germline sequence, so it may reflect a read error. The chain has TRBV6-2 or TRBV6-3 and TRBJ2-3; 14 nucleotides align to TRBD2. Looked up from germline, CDR1 is MNHEY and CDR2 is SVGEGT. The CDR3 totals 17 residues. CDR3 nucleotides: TGTGCCAGCAGTTACTCGGGGACTAGCGGGAGCAGAGATACGCAGTATTTT. Translation gives CASSYSGTSGSRDTQYF.

The chain has TRBV28 and TRBJ1-1; 11 bases are a match to TRBD1. The CDR3 is 15 amino acids. The junction had 4 bases not matched to a gene; V was cut back by 3 bases and J by 4 bases. Germline CDR1 MDHEN, CDR2 SYDVKM. The CDR3, as DNA: TGTGCCAGCAGTTTGGGAGGGACAGGGGGCACTGAAGCTTTCTTT. Residues: CASSLGGTGGTEAFF.

Note on this clonotype: The junction does not match germline at one end; this may be a read error. The rearrangement uses TRBV6-5 and TRBJ1-4; 7 bases are a match to TRBD1. The CDR3 runs 13 residues. Germline CDR1 MNHEY, CDR2 SVGAGI. The CDR3 nucleotides read TGTACCAGCAGTTCCTCGTTACAGGGGAAACTGTTTTTT. Translating gives CTSSSSLQGKLFF.

In this sample, this clonotype turned up a few times. The chain carries TRBV6-5 and TRBJ1-1; no clear D. Trimming stripped 2 bases from V and 0 bases from J, with 13 bases between. Germline V gene sequence: CDR1 MNHEY, CDR2 SVGAGI. The CDR3 has 16 residues. CDR3 DNA: TGTGCCAGCAGTTACGAGGCCCCGTTCATGAACACTGAAGCTTTCTTT. Encoded protein: CASSYEAPFMNTEAFF.

With regard to this clonotype: Germline is not matched at one junction end, which may reflect a read error. V and J are TRBV20-1 and TRBJ2-5, with TRBD2 matching over 14 bases. CDR3 length equals 14 residues. Germline assignment: CDR1 DFQATT and CDR2 SNEGSKA (reference sequence). CDR3: CSAGLAGGQETQYF. The DNA of the CDR3 is TGCAGTGCAGGACTAGCGGGAGGACAAGAGACCCAGTATTTC.

For this clonotype: The missing conserved phenylalanine or tryptophan at the end of this CDR3 makes a read error likely. The rearrangement joins TRBV5-5 to TRBJ2-1; D perhaps matches TRBD2 (5 bases). V shed 2 bases and J shed 0 bases, with 9 bases lying between them. The CDR3 has 15 amino acids. Germline V gene sequence: CDR1 SGHKS, CDR2 YYEKEE (reference sequence). CDR3 in amino acids: CASSFSGSSYNEQFL. The CDR3 DNA is TGTGCCAGCAGCTTTAGTGGGAGCTCCTACAATGAGCAGTTCTTA.

This clonotype appeared a few times. V and J are TRBV5-1 and TRBJ2-3; maybe TRBD1 (6 bases). The V gene lost 5 bases and the J gene lost 0 bases, with 10 bases spanning the gap. Germline V gene data show CDR1 as SGHRS and CDR2 as YFSETQ. The CDR3 runs to 14 residues. CDR3 sequence reads: CASRSGQSTDTQYF. The CDR3 DNA follows: TGCGCCAGCAGATCGGGACAAAGCACAGATACGCAGTATTTT.

With regard to this clonotype: This may arise from a read error, as a much more abundant clone is one base away. The chain combines TRBV11-3 with TRBJ2-2, with TRBD2 as a possible D gene (6 bases). Germline values: CDR1 SGHNT, CDR2 YENEEA. CDR3 length: 14 amino acids. CDR3 residues: CVSGPASVDGELFF. The CDR3 coding sequence is TGTGTCAGCGGCCCGGCTAGCGTGGACGGGGAGCTGTTTTTT.

This clonotype was detected only a few times. CDR3 in amino acids: CASSEGGPPLHF. As DNA, the CDR3 is TGTGCCAGCAGTGAAGGAGGTCCACCCCTCCACTTT. The V call is TRBV6-1, the J call TRBJ1-6; D is unresolved. Trimming removed 1 base at V and 11 bases at J, with 6 bases between. CDR1 MNHNS and CDR2 SASEGT come from the germline V gene. The CDR3 has 12 residues.

This chain joins TRBV5-6 and TRBJ1-1; D is possibly TRBD1 (5 bases). Germline V gene sequence: CDR1 SGHDT, CDR2 YYEEEE. Trimming cost V 3 bases and J 1 base, with 13 bases left between them. The CDR3 consists of 15 residues. The CDR3 sequence: CASSSSGRRNTEAFF. For the CDR3, the DNA is TGTGCCAGCAGCTCCTCAGGGAGAAGGAACACTGAAGCTTTCTTT.

A remark on this clonotype: Compared with germline, one end of the junction differs, possibly owing to a read error. The chain combines TRBV5-4 with TRBJ2-1; tentative D call: TRBD2 (5 bases). CDR1 is SGHNT and CDR2 is YYREEE in the germline V gene (reference sequence). The CDR3 is made up of 15 amino acids. The CDR3 spells CASSPPDGIGYDQFF. CDR3 DNA sequence: TGTGCCAGCAGCCCCCCCGACGGGATTGGCTATGATCAGTTCTTC.

This clonotype was recorded a few times. J is TRBJ1-2 and V is TRBV6-6; no clear D. V lost 5 bases and J lost 3, with 10 bases in between. This CDR3 spans 13 amino acids. Germline V gene data show CDR1 as MNHNY and CDR2 as SVGAGI (reference sequence). The CDR3 DNA follows: TGTGCCAGCAGTCCTGGACGGCACTATGGCTACACCTTC. This codes for CASSPGRHYGYTF.

Details on this clonotype: One end of the junction varies from germline; a read error may be responsible. The chain combines TRBV29-1 with TRBJ2-3; 11 bases fit TRBD2. The CDR3 is made up of 15 amino acids. Looked up from germline, CDR1 is SQVTM and CDR2 is ANQGSEA. The CDR3: CSVDYASGRTDTQYF. The CDR3 DNA reads as TGCAGCGTTGACTATGCTAGCGGGAGGACAGATACGCAATATTTT.

About this clonotype itself: The conserved final phenylalanine or tryptophan is absent from the CDR3, which likely points to a read error. This sequence joins TRBV5-6 and TRBJ2-1, with 8 bases identical to TRBD1. With 1 base clipped from V and 0 bases from J, the junction kept 3 bases outside the gene matches. The V gene's germline CDR1 is SGHDT and CDR2 YYEEEE. The CDR3 has 16 amino acids. The CDR3: CASSLTGQGSYNEQFL. The CDR3 DNA follows: TGTGCCAGCAGCTTGACAGGACAGGGCTCCTACAATGAGCAGTTCTTA.

The chain has TRBV29-1 and TRBJ2-5; TRBD1 aligns across 10 bases. The CDR3 is 14 residues long. Losses at the gene ends were 6 bases for V and 5 bases for J; bases not matched to a gene: 9. The germline gives CDR1 SQVTM, CDR2 ANQGSEA. CDR3 residues: CSVSKGTGVETQYF. For the CDR3, the DNA is TGCAGCGTCAGTAAAGGGACAGGGGTTGAGACCCAGTACTTC.

This clonotype was observed once. One base away lies a much larger clone, so this may be a sequencing read error. The chain uses TRBV6-5 and TRBJ2-1; TRBD1 agrees at 9 bases. Germline V gene data show CDR1 as MNHEY and CDR2 as SVGAGI. The CDR3 loop spans 15 amino acids. DNA of the CDR3: TGTGCCAGCAGTTACTATATGGACAGGGGCAATGAGCAGTTGTTC. Protein: CASSYYMDRGNEQLF.

A word on this clonotype: This may come from a read error, since a much larger clone is one base off. This sequence joins TRBV29-1 and TRBJ2-2; TRBD2 is a possible D gene (5 bases). Germline V CDR1 and CDR2: SQVTM, ANQGSEA. The CDR3 length is 10 residues. CDR3 amino acids: CSVGDGELLF. CDR3 coding DNA: TGCAGCGTTGGAGACGGGGAGCTGCTTTTT.

V usage is TRBV11-2 and J usage is TRBJ2-7; D perhaps matches TRBD1 (6 bases). This CDR3 contains 16 residues. Germline V gene lookup returns CDR1 SGHAT and CDR2 FQNNGV. With 1 base removed from V and 3 bases from J, the gap between germline ends came to 16 bases. CDR3 DNA: TGTGCCAGCAGCTTAGGGCAGGGCTTGGGACACTACGAGCAGTACTTC. Its translation: CASSLGQGLGHYEQYF.

This clonotype showed up many times. This chain connects TRBV12-3 or TRBV12-4 to TRBJ2-3; TRBD2 matches 10 bases. The CDR3 length is 14 residues. V was clipped by 4 bases and J by 4 bases; unmatched bases: 2. CDR3 amino acids: CASSSGTSADTQYF. Here the CDR3 DNA reads TGTGCCAGCAGTTCAGGGACTAGCGCAGATACGCAGTATTTT.

This clonotype showed up just once. No conserved phenylalanine or tryptophan is present at the end of the CDR3, so a read error is the likely explanation. The chain recombines TRBV5-5 with TRBJ2-1; D not resolved. V was shortened by 2 bases and J by 3 bases, with 9 bases between the two germline ends. Germline loops: CDR1 SGHKS, CDR2 YYEKEE (reference sequence). The CDR3 runs to 14 residues. CDR3 amino acids: CASSLVGFYNEQFS. DNA for the CDR3: TGTGCCAGCAGCTTAGTGGGATTCTACAATGAGCAGTTCTCC.

This clonotype has a handful of counts. The chain has TRBV6-6 and TRBJ1-2; D may be TRBD1 (6 bases). The CDR3 has 14 residues. With 2 bases removed from V and 6 bases from J, the gap between germline ends came to 13 bases. Germline V gene lookup returns CDR1 MNHNY and CDR2 SVGAGI (reference sequence). CDR3 nucleotides: TGTGCCAGCAGTTACGACGCAGGGGAACATGGCTACACCTTC. It translates to CASSYDAGEHGYTF.

As concerns this clonotype: As the CDR3 is not closed by the conserved phenylalanine or tryptophan, this likely results from a read error. V is TRBV11-1 and J is TRBJ2-3; possible D gene TRBD2, 5 bases. The CDR3 runs to 15 residues. Germline V gene lookup returns CDR1 SGHAT and CDR2 FQDESV (reference sequence). Between the trimmed V and J ends, which lost 9 bases and 3 bases, there was a span of 19 bases. CDR3 region: CARSVHRGLTDTQYS. The CDR3 region has the DNA TGTGCCAGAAGCGTTCATCGGGGATTAACAGATACGCAGTATTCT.

This clonotype was seen ten or more times. The chain links TRBV12-3 or TRBV12-4 to TRBJ2-7; D could derive from TRBD1 or TRBD2 (5 bases each). CDR3 size: 13 residues. Trimming removed 6 bases at V and 3 bases at J, with 12 bases between. The CDR3 here is CASSRDGNYEQYF. CDR3 sequence (DNA): TGTGCCAGCAGCCGGGACGGGAACTACGAGCAGTACTTC.

The rearrangement uses TRBV12-5 and TRBJ2-1, with 7 bases lining up with TRBD1. The germline V gene has CDR1 LGHNT and CDR2 FRNRAP. The CDR3 spans 15 residues. The J segment lost 10 bases and the V segment lost 0 bases, leaving 9 bases of the junction unmatched. The CDR3 region has the DNA TGTGCTAGTGGTTTGGTAGGGGACAGTTTATGGGAGCAGTTCTTC. Translation gives CASGLVGDSLWEQFF.

This clonotype was observed at least ten times. V usage is TRBV12-3 or TRBV12-4 and J usage is TRBJ2-1, with 8 bases aligning to TRBD2. The CDR3 extends over 17 amino acids. Trimming took 3 bases from V and 0 from J; bases not matched to a gene: 7. CDR3 amino acids: CASSLRGRPNSYNEQFF. Here the CDR3 DNA reads TGTGCCAGCAGTTTGCGCGGGAGGCCCAACTCCTACAATGAGCAGTTCTTC.

Points on this clonotype: A much larger clone lies a single base off, so this may be a read error. The J gene is TRBJ2-1, the V gene TRBV12-3 or TRBV12-4; D remains ambiguous. The CDR3 length is 11 residues. As DNA, the CDR3 is TGTGTCAGCAGTTTAACGGAGAGTCGGTTCTTC. This codes for CVSSLTESRFF.